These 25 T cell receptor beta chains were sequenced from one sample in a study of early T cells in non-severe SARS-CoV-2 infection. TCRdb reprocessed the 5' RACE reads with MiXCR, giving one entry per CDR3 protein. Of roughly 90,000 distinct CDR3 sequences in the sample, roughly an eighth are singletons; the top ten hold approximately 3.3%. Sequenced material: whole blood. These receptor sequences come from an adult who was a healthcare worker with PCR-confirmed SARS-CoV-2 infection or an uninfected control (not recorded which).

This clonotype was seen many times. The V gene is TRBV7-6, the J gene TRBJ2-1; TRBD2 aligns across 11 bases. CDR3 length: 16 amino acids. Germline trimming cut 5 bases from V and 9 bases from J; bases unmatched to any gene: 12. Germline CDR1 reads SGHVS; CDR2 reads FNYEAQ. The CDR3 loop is CASSPTTSGGFGEQFF. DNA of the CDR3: TGTGCCAGCAGCCCCACAACTAGCGGGGGTTTCGGTGAGCAGTTCTTC.

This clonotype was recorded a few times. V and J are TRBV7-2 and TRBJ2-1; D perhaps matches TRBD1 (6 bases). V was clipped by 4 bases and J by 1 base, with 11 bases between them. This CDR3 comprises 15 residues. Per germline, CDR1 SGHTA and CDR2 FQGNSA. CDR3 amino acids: CASSSYQGSYNEQFF. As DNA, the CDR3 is TGTGCCAGCAGCTCCTACCAGGGGTCCTACAATGAGCAGTTCTTC.

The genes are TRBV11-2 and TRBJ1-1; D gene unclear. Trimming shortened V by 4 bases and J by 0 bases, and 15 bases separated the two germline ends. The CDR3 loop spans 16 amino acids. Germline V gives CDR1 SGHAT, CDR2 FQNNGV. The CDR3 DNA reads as TGTGCCAGCAGCTCTTTCTTTACACCCGTGAACACTGAAGCTTTCTTT. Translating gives CASSSFFTPVNTEAFF.

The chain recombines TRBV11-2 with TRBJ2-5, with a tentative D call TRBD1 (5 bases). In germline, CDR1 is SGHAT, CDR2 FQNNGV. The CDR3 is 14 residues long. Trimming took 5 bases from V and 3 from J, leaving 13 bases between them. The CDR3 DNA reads TGTGCCAGCAGCCCTATAGCCAGGGAAGAGACCCAGTACTTC. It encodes CASSPIAREETQYF. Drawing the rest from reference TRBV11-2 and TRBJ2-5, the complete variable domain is EAGVAQSPRYKIIEKRQSVAFWCNPISGHATLYWYQQILGQGPKLLIQFQNNGVVDDSQLPKDRFSAERLKGVDSTLKIQPAKLEDSAVYLCASSPIAREETQYFGPGTRLLVL.

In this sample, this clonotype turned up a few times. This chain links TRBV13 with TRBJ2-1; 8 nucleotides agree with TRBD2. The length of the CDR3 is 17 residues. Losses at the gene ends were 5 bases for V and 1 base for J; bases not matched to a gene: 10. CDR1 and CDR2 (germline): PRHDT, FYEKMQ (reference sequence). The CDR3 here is CASSPSTSGGSYNEQFF. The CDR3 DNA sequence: TGTGCCAGCAGCCCGTCAACTAGCGGAGGTTCCTACAATGAGCAGTTCTTC.

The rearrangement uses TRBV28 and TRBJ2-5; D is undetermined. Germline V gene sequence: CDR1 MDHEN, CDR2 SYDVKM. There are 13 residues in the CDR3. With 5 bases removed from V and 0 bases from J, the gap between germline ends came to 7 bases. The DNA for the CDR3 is TGTGCCAGCAGTGAGTTGTACCAAGAGACCCAGTACTTC. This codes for CASSELYQETQYF.

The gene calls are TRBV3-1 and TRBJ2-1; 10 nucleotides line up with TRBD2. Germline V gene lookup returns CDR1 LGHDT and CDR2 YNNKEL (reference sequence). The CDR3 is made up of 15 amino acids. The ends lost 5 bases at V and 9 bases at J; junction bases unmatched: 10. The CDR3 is CASSGSGGARGEQFF. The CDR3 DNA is TGTGCCAGCAGCGGGAGCGGGGGGGCCAGAGGTGAGCAGTTCTTC.

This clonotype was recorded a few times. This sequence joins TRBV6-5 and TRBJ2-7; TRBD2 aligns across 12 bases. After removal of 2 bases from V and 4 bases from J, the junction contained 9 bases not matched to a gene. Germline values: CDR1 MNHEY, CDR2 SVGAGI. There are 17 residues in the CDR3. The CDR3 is CASSYLLPSGRVYEQYF. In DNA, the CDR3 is TGTGCCAGCAGTTACCTTTTACCTAGCGGGAGGGTATACGAGCAGTACTTC.

CDR3 bases: TGTGCCAGCAGTTACGCGGGAGCTAATGAAAAACTGTTTTTT. Amino acid sequence: CASSYAGANEKLFF. The gene calls are TRBV6-2 or TRBV6-3 and TRBJ1-4; no clear D gene. The ends were cut back, 2 bases at V and 3 bases at J, with 7 bases in the middle. Germline CDR1 and CDR2: MNHEY and SVGEGT. CDR3 size: 14 residues.

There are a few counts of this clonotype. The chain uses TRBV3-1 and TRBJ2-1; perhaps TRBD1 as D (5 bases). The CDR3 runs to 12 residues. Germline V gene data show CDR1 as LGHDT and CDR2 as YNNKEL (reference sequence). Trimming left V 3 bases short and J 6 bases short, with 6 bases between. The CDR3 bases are TGTGCCAGCAGCCAGGGGCCCAATGAGCAGTTCTTC. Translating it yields CASSQGPNEQFF.

DNA of the CDR3: TGTGCCAGCAGTTCCCTCAAATTCTCAGGCACAGATACGCAGTATTTT. This sequence encodes CASSSLKFSGTDTQYF. The chain couples TRBV6-5 to TRBJ2-3; D call uncertain. Germline-derived CDR1 and CDR2 are MNHEY and SVGAGI. V was shortened by 4 bases and J by 1 base, with 15 bases between the two germline ends. CDR3 length: 16 residues.

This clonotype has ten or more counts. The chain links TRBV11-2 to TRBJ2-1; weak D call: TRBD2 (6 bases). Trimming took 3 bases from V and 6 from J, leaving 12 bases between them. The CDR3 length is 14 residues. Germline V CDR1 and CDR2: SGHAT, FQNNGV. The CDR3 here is CASSLEASVNEQFF. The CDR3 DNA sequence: TGTGCCAGCAGCTTGGAGGCTAGCGTCAATGAGCAGTTCTTC.

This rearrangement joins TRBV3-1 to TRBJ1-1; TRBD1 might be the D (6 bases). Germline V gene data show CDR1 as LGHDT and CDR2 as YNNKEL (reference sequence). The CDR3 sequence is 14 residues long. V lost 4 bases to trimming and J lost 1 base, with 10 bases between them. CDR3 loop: CASSRQTGNTEAFF. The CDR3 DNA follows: TGTGCCAGCAGCCGCCAGACAGGGAACACTGAAGCTTTCTTT.

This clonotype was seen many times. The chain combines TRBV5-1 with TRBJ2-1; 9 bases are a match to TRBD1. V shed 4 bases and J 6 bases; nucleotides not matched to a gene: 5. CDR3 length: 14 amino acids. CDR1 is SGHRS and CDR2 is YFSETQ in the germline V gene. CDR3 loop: CASSPRQGGNEQFF. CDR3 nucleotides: TGCGCCAGCAGCCCCCGACAGGGGGGCAATGAGCAGTTCTTC.

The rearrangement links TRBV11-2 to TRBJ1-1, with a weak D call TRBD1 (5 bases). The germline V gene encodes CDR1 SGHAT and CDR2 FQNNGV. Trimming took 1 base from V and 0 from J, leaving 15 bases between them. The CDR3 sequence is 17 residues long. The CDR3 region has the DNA TGTGCCAGCAGCTTAGGGCCGGGACGGACGTTGAACACTGAAGCTTTCTTT. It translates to CASSLGPGRTLNTEAFF.

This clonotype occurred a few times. The CDR3 reads CASSVVTSGYNEQFF. Written as DNA, the CDR3 is TGTGCCAGCAGCGTAGTTACTAGCGGGTACAATGAGCAGTTCTTC. The rearrangement links TRBV9 to TRBJ2-1; 9 positions agree with TRBD2. The CDR3 contains 15 residues. The germline gives CDR1 SGDLS, CDR2 YYNGEE. V was pared by 0 bases and J by 4 bases, with 2 bases of the junction left unmatched.

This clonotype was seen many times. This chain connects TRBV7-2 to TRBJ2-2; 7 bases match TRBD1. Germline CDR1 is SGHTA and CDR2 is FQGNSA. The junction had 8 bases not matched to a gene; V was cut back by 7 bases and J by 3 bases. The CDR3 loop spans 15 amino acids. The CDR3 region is CASNPTGPYTGELFF. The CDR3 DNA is TGTGCCAGCAACCCGACAGGGCCGTACACCGGGGAGCTGTTTTTT.

The CDR3 region has the DNA TGTGCCAGCAGCCCCCATTCATACGAGCAGTACTTC. The encoded protein is CASSPHSYEQYF. The rearrangement uses TRBV3-1 and TRBJ2-7, with D uncertain. In germline, CDR1 is LGHDT, CDR2 YNNKEL (reference sequence). The CDR3 covers 12 residues. Trimming removed 4 bases from V and 4 bases from J, with 8 bases in between.

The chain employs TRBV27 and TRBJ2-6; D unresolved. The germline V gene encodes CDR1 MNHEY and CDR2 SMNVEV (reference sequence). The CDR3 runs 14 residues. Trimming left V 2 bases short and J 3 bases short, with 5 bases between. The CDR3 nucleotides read TGTGCCAGCAGTTTAAGTGGTGGGGCCAACGTCCTGACTTTC. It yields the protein CASSLSGGANVLTF.

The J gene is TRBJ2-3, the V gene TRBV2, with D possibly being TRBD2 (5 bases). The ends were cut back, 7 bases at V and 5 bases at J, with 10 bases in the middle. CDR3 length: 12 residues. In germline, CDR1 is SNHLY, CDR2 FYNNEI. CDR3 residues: CASILALDTQYF. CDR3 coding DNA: TGTGCCAGCATCCTAGCCCTAGATACGCAGTATTTT.

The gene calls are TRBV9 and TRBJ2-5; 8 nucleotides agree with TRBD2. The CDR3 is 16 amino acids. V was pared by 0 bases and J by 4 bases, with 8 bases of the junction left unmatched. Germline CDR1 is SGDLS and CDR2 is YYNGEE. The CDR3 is CASSVGSGRSPETQYF. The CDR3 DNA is TGTGCCAGCAGCGTAGGGAGCGGGAGATCCCCAGAGACCCAGTACTTC.

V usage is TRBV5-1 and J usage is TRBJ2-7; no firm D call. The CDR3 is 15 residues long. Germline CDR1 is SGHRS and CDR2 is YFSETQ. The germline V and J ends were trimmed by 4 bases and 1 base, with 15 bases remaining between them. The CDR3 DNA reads TGCGCCAGCAGCCGTACAATGTCCGGTTCCTACGAGCAGTACTTC. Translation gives CASSRTMSGSYEQYF.

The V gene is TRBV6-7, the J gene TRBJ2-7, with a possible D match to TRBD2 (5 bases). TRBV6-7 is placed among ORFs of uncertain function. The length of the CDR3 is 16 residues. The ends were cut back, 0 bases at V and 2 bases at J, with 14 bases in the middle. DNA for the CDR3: TGTGCCAGCAGTTACTCGAGGGCGACCGGGCCCTACGAGCAGTACTTC. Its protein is CASSYSRATGPYEQYF.

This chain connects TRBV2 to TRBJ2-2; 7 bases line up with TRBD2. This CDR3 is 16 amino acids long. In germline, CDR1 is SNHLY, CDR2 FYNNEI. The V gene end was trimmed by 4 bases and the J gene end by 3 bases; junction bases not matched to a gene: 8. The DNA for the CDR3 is TGTGCCAGCAGTGTATCAGCGGGGTTAGACACCGGGGAGCTGTTTTTT. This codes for CASSVSAGLDTGELFF.

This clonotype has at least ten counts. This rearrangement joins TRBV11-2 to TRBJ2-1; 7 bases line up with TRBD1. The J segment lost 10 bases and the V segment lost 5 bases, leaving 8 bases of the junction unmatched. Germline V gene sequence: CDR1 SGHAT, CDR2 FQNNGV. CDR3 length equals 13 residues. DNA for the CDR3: TGTGCCAGCAGCGTTCGACAGGGCAGGGAGCAGTTCTTC. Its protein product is CASSVRQGREQFF.